The next 24 T cell receptor beta chains were all read from a single sample in a study of post-analysis software for immune sequencing data. Study observations and caveats: Patients had higher frequencies than controls of roughly 5 TRBV segments, including TRBV5-6, TRBV5-1 and TRBV20-1.

Presence of unique molecular identifiers characterized the TCR beta cDNA libraries. TCRdb recomputed calls from the PCR reads with MiXCR, one row per CDR3 protein. The sample includes over 150,000 distinct CDR3 sequences, approximately 30% of them seen just once. Their cognate antigens are unknown. The sample comprised blood. These receptors were collected from a girl under 18 with multiple sclerosis.

In its sample, this clonotype was seen a few times. V usage is TRBV7-3 and J usage is TRBJ2-3; 14 bases line up with TRBD2. There are 19 residues in the CDR3. J was trimmed by 3 bases and V by 5 bases; bases with no gene match: 13. Germline CDR1 reads SGHTA; CDR2 reads FQGTGA. CDR3 coding DNA: TGTGCCAGCAGCCCTGCCCCGGGACTAGCGGGAGTTAGAACAGATACGCAGTATTTT. Translating it yields CASSPAPGLAGVRTDTQYF.

This chain uses TRBV4-1 with TRBJ2-2; D not certain. Germline V gene lookup returns CDR1 MGHRA and CDR2 YSYEKL. The germline V and J ends were trimmed by 3 bases and 5 bases, with 16 bases remaining between them. The CDR3 is 16 residues long. The CDR3, as DNA: TGCGCCAGCAGCCAGAGTCGACGGATACCTACCGGGGAGCTGTTTTTT. Its translation is CASSQSRRIPTGELFF.

This clonotype was seen repeatedly, ten times or more. The chain uses TRBV29-1 and TRBJ2-1; maybe TRBD2 (5 bases). V lost 5 bases and J 9 bases, leaving 17 bases between the germline ends. CDR3 length: 13 amino acids. Germline V gene lookup returns CDR1 SQVTM and CDR2 ANQGSEA. The CDR3 DNA reads as TGCAGCGTTTCGGACTGCATTGTTTGTGAGCAGTTCTTC. Its translation is CSVSDCIVCEQFF.

Of note for this clonotype: Just one base apart from a much larger clone, this may be a read error. This CDR3 fails to terminate in the conserved phenylalanine or tryptophan, so it likely reflects a read error. V usage is TRBV7-3 and J usage is TRBJ2-3; TRBD1 aligns across 7 bases. The length of the CDR3 is 15 residues. V gave up 4 bases and J gave up 2 bases; unmatched junction bases: 6. CDR1 is SGHTA, CDR2 FQGTGA, per germline. CDR3 residues: CASSYLGQITDTQYS. In DNA form, the CDR3 reads TGTGCCAGCAGCTACCTGGGACAGATCACAGATACGCAGTATTCT.

This chain uses TRBV28 with TRBJ1-2, with D uncertain. The CDR3 runs 13 residues. Germline CDR1 MDHEN, CDR2 SYDVKM. Trimming took off 8 bases at V and 4 bases at J, with 14 bases between the two ends. The CDR3 here is CASDNQDIYGYTF. The CDR3 DNA sequence: TGTGCCAGCGACAATCAGGATATCTATGGCTACACCTTC.

In this sample, this clonotype turned up many times. The gene calls are TRBV20-1 and TRBJ2-1; 12 bases are a match to TRBD2. Germline V gene data show CDR1 as DFQATT and CDR2 as SNEGSKA (reference sequence). The length of the CDR3 is 13 residues. CDR3 nucleotide sequence: TGCAGCGCCGGGACTAGCGGGTACAATGAGCAGTTCTTC. Protein product: CSAGTSGYNEQFF.

This clonotype appeared a few times. This chain joins TRBV7-2 and TRBJ2-1, with TRBD2 matching 10 bases. The CDR3 is 13 amino acids. The germline gives CDR1 SGHTA, CDR2 FQGNSA. V lost 3 bases, J lost 10 bases, and 3 bases stayed unmatched. The CDR3: CASSFILAGEQFF. The DNA of the CDR3 is TGTGCCAGCAGCTTCATACTAGCGGGGGAGCAGTTCTTC.

This clonotype came up many times. The genes are TRBV7-3 and TRBJ2-5, with 8 bases identical to TRBD2. V dropped 0 bases and J dropped 3; count of bases not matched to a gene: 3. Germline CDR1 and CDR2: SGHTA and FQGTGA. The CDR3 is made up of 15 amino acids. The DNA of the CDR3 is TGTGCCAGCAGCTTAACCGGGACTAGGGAAGAGACCCAGTACTTC. It codes for CASSLTGTREETQYF.

The chain links TRBV6-1 to TRBJ1-1; tentatively, D is TRBD1 (5 bases). In germline, CDR1 is MNHNS, CDR2 SASEGT. V lost 6 bases and J 9 bases, leaving 29 bases between the germline ends. The CDR3 runs to 17 residues. Written as DNA, the CDR3 is TGTGCCAGCAGGTCCCAGGCAGGGAGCCTAAACAAGTACCAAGCTTTCTTT. It translates to CASRSQAGSLNKYQAFF.

This clonotype was observed many times. The chain links TRBV6-6 to TRBJ2-3, with TRBD2 as a possible D gene (6 bases). Deletions cut 2 bases from V and 6 bases from J, with 12 bases between. This CDR3 is 14 amino acids long. Germline V gene data show CDR1 as MNHNY and CDR2 as SVGAGI (reference sequence). The CDR3 reads CASSYAGSGDTQYF. CDR3 in DNA: TGTGCCAGCAGTTACGCGGGATCAGGGGATACGCAGTATTTT.

This rearrangement joins TRBV15 to TRBJ1-5; 7 bases map to TRBD1. The CDR3 is made up of 14 amino acids. J gave up 5 bases and V 3 bases, and 4 bases lay outside the gene matches. Germline V gene lookup returns CDR1 LNHNV and CDR2 YYDKDF (reference sequence). CDR3 protein: CATSRWDSYQPQHF. CDR3 nucleotides: TGTGCCACCAGCAGGTGGGACAGTTATCAGCCCCAGCATTTT.

DNA of the CDR3: TGTGCCAGCAGCCCGGGACAGGGTCCCTATAATTCACCCCTCCACTTT. It is translated as CASSPGQGPYNSPLHF. The rearrangement uses TRBV7-2 and TRBJ1-6; 9 bases line up with TRBD1. CDR1 is SGHTA and CDR2 is FQGNSA in the germline V gene. The CDR3 spans 16 residues. Trimming at V came to 5 bases and at J to 2 bases, leaving 4 bases not matched to a gene.

This clonotype appeared many times. The chain carries TRBV12-3 or TRBV12-4 and TRBJ2-1, with 9 bases identical to TRBD2. Unmatched junction bases numbered 3, after V lost 1 base and J lost 5 bases. The CDR3 contains 15 residues. The CDR3 bases are TGTGCCAGCAGTTTAGGAGCGGGAGGCCACAATGAGCAGTTCTTC. It is translated as CASSLGAGGHNEQFF.

This rearrangement joins TRBV11-2 to TRBJ2-1; D unresolved. Trimming shortened V by 0 bases and J by 15 bases, and 15 bases separated the two germline ends. The CDR3 consists of 13 residues. From germline, CDR1 is SGHAT and CDR2 FQNNGV. CDR3: CASSLDRGLLGFF. CDR3 coding DNA: TGTGCCAGCAGCTTAGATCGAGGCCTTCTCGGGTTCTTC.

A remark on this clonotype: A read error is possible here, since a much larger clone lies one base away. V gene TRBV25-1 combines with J gene TRBJ2-3, with D uncertain. The germline gives CDR1 MGHDK, CDR2 SYGVNS. This CDR3 region has 16 residues. V was pared by 1 base and J by 1 base, with 12 bases between. The DNA of the CDR3 is TGTGCCAGCAGTGAATTAAGGGCTCTTCGCACAGATACGCAGTATTTT. Protein sequence: CASSELRALRTDTQYF.

The rearrangement joins TRBV7-8 to TRBJ2-1; 9 nucleotides align to TRBD2. The V segment lost 3 bases and the J segment 7 bases; nucleotides outside the gene matches: 19. This CDR3 is built from 19 residues. CDR1 and CDR2 from the germline V gene are SGHVS and FQNEAQ. CDR3 DNA sequence: TGTGCCAGCAGCTTTCGGCCGACTGCCGGCGGGAGGGCCAGGAATGAGCAGTTCTTC. It encodes CASSFRPTAGGRARNEQFF.

The gene calls are TRBV20-1 and TRBJ2-1; possible D gene TRBD2, 6 bases. In germline, CDR1 is DFQATT, CDR2 SNEGSKA (reference sequence). This CDR3 region has 15 residues. Trimming removed 5 bases at V and 1 base at J, with 15 bases between. CDR3 residues: CSAGGNWVSYNEQFF. Written as DNA, the CDR3 is TGCAGTGCTGGCGGGAATTGGGTGTCCTACAATGAGCAGTTCTTC.

In this sample, this clonotype turned up a few times. V usage is TRBV19 and J usage is TRBJ2-1, with 15 bases matching TRBD2. Germline trimming cut 6 bases from V and 9 bases from J; bases unmatched to any gene: 0. CDR1 LNHDA and CDR2 SQIVND come from the germline V gene (reference sequence). The CDR3 totals 13 residues. This CDR3 is CASRGLAGGEQFF. The CDR3 nucleotides are TGTGCCAGTAGGGGACTAGCGGGAGGTGAGCAGTTCTTC.

Details on this clonotype: A much larger clone differs from this one at a single base, so this may be a read error. The CDR3 spells CASSPLAGEGTDTQYF. For the CDR3, the DNA is TGTGCCAGCAGCCCGTTAGCGGGAGAGGGCACAGATACGCAGTATTTT. The chain uses TRBV7-8 and TRBJ2-3, with 9 bases matching TRBD2. Germline assignment: CDR1 SGHVS and CDR2 FQNEAQ. The length of the CDR3 is 16 residues. V dropped 5 bases and J dropped 1; count of bases not matched to a gene: 7. Drawing the rest from reference TRBV7-8 and TRBJ2-3, the complete variable domain is GAGVSQSPRYKVAKRGQDVALRCDPISGHVSLFWYQQALGQGPEFLTYFQNEAQLDKSGLPSDRFFAERPEGSVSTLKIQRTQQEDSAVYLCASSPLAGEGTDTQYFGPGTRLTVL.

Regarding this clonotype: A much larger clone is a single base away; this may be a read error. The chain uses TRBV5-6 and TRBJ2-5; D possibly corresponds to TRBD2 (5 bases). V gave up 1 base and J gave up 5 bases, with 15 bases separating them. This CDR3 has 15 amino acids. CDR1 SGHDT and CDR2 YYEEEE come from the germline V gene. CDR3 nucleotide sequence: TGTGCCAGCAGCTTGAGGCGGGCCCGGGTGGAGACCCAGTACTTC. Translating it yields CASSLRRARVETQYF.

This clonotype was recorded once. V and J are TRBV28 and TRBJ1-4; 11 bases are a match to TRBD1. Germline lookup yields CDR1 MDHEN and CDR2 SYDVKM. With V trimmed by 10 bases and J by 7 bases, 14 bases remained unmatched. CDR3 length equals 16 residues. CDR3 protein: CANRRTGGSRSEKLFF. The CDR3, as DNA: TGTGCCAACAGAAGGACAGGGGGCTCCCGTAGTGAAAAACTGTTTTTT.

This clonotype showed up many times. This chain links TRBV5-1 with TRBJ2-7; no definite D call. CDR3 length equals 13 residues. Trimming took 5 bases from V and 3 from J, leaving 12 bases between them. Germline V gives CDR1 SGHRS, CDR2 YFSETQ. Here the CDR3 reads CASSLDGVYEQYF. The CDR3, as DNA: TGCGCCAGCAGTTTAGATGGGGTCTACGAGCAGTACTTC.

This clonotype was detected ten times or more. The rearrangement joins TRBV6-5 to TRBJ2-4; 10 bases agree with TRBD2. CDR3 length: 15 residues. Germline CDR1 reads MNHEY; CDR2 reads SVGAGI. The junction had 7 bases not matched to a gene; V was cut back by 5 bases and J by 6 bases. The CDR3 protein is CASSDAGLARNIQYF. The CDR3, as DNA: TGTGCCAGCAGTGACGCGGGACTAGCGCGAAACATTCAGTACTTC.

Remarks on this clonotype: A read error may explain this, as a much larger clone is one base away. V is TRBV29-1 and J is TRBJ2-1, with 7 bases lining up with TRBD2. The CDR3 covers 16 residues. Germline V gene lookup returns CDR1 SQVTM and CDR2 ANQGSEA. The CDR3 coding sequence is TGCAGCGTTGAAGGCGTCTGGCGGGAGATAGGTGATGACCAGTTCTTC. Translation: CSVEGVWREIGDDQFF.